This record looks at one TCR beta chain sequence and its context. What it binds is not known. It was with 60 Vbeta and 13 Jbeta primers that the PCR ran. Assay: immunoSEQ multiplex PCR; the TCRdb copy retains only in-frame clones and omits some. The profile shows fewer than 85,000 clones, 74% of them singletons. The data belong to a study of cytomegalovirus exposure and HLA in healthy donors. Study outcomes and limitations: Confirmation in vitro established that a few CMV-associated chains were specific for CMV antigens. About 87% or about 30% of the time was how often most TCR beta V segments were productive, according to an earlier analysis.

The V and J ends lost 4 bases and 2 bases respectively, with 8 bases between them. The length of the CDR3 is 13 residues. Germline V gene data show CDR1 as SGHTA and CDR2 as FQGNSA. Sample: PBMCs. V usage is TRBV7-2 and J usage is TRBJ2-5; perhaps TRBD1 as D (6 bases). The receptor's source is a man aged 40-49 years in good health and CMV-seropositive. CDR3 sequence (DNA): TGTGCCAGCAGCTCCAGGGGTCAAGAGACCCAGTACTTC. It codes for CASSSRGQETQYF.